This T cell receptor (beta chain) originates from a study of post-analysis software for immune sequencing data. Study-wide results and caveats: A few TRBV segments occurring more often in patients than controls included TRBV5-6, TRBV5-1 and TRBV20-1. Multiple sclerosis patients had significantly lower normalized Chao1 diversity than controls.

The germline V and J ends were trimmed by 4 bases and 4 bases, with 13 bases remaining between them. The CDR3 is 14 amino acids. CDR1 is KGHSH and CDR2 is LQKENI in the germline V gene. Every TCR beta cDNA library bore unique molecular identifiers. Researchers reported 520,000 or so cDNA molecules coming from roughly 0.93 to 9.6 million T cells. TCRdb itself ran the PCR reads through MiXCR, one entry per CDR3 protein. This table holds around 700,000 distinct CDR3 sequences, approximately 59% found once. In the case of this clonotype: Its cognate antigen is unknown.

This chain joins TRBV18 and TRBJ2-5, with no clear D. The receptor was derived from a girl under 10 years old with multiple sclerosis. The specimen was blood. The CDR3 DNA follows: TGTGCCAGCTCACTCACCGACCTGGTAGAGACCCAGTACTTC. Amino acids: CASSLTDLVETQYF.